The text below deals with one T cell receptor beta chain. Its antigen is not identified. This entry belongs to a study of shared clonotypes between healthy human individuals. General study points: It was only blood that was sampled, and tissue repertoires likely differ. Across a handful of donors, naive CD4 shared approximately 4.5%, naive CD8 approximately 3.5%, memory CD4 2% to 2.5%, memory CD8 over 0.3%.

Donors included only healthy HIV-negative adults lacking recent acute infections or vaccinations. The assay was immunoSEQ multiplex PCR, and TCRdb's table has in-frame clones only and misses some. The sample has about 2.4 million clones; 93% are singletons. The CDR3 consists of 12 residues. V lost 5 bases, J lost 11 bases, and 8 bases stayed unmatched. Germline lookup yields CDR1 MDHEN and CDR2 SYDVKM. The sequencing input was naive CD4+ T cells from PBMCs. Documented subset: CD45RA+ positively selected. The sequence was collected from a man between 18 and 35 years old in good health. Some clones in this sample may be carry-over from other donors' samples. V and J are TRBV28 and TRBJ1-1, with 7 bases aligning to TRBD1. The CDR3 coding sequence is TGTGCCAGCAGTCCTTCAGACAGGGCCGCTTTCTTT. This encodes CASSPSDRAAFF.